These 21 T cell receptor beta chains were sequenced from one sample in a study of T cells in Graves' hyperthyroidism and ophthalmopathy. The CDR3 regions of TCR beta were amplified from RNA transcripts. Using the HTBI primer set, a first-round RT-PCR was run on the TCR CDR3. TCRdb analysed the multiplex PCR reads with MiXCR anew, one entry per CDR3 protein. There are 600,000 to 750,000 distinct CDR3 sequences in the sample; around 15% occur only once, and less than 20% lies in the top ten. The sample comprised blood. These receptors all come from a man between 45 and 60 years old with Graves' hyperthyroidism.

This clonotype was seen more than once but under ten times. The chain couples TRBV29-1 to TRBJ2-6, with D unresolved. CDR3 length: 16 amino acids. CDR1 SQVTM and CDR2 ANQGSEA come from the germline V gene. The V and J ends lost 7 bases and 0 bases respectively, with 16 bases between them. The CDR3 DNA follows: TGCAGCGCATCGACGGGCTTAGGCTCTGGGGCCAACGTCCTGACTTTC. Amino acids: CSASTGLGSGANVLTF.

This clonotype was recorded a few times. The rearrangement uses TRBV20-1 and TRBJ1-4, with 7 bases fitting TRBD1. Germline lookup yields CDR1 DFQATT and CDR2 SNEGSKA (reference sequence). With 6 bases clipped from V and 4 bases from J, the junction kept 8 bases outside the gene matches. This CDR3 has 14 residues. As DNA, the CDR3 is TGCAGTGCGAAAGCAGGGGGTGGTAATGAAAAACTGTTTTTT. This encodes CSAKAGGGNEKLFF.

This clonotype appeared a single time. The rearrangement links TRBV9 to TRBJ1-6, with D uncertain. The CDR3 is made up of 17 amino acids. The V gene's germline CDR1 is SGDLS and CDR2 YYNGEE. The ends were cut back, 3 bases at V and 0 bases at J, with 13 bases in the middle. The CDR3 sequence is CASSGNSGGSYNSPLHF. In nucleotides, the CDR3 is TGTGCCAGCAGCGGAAACAGCGGAGGCTCCTATAATTCACCCCTCCACTTT.

This clonotype was seen at least ten times. The CDR3 coding sequence is TGTGCCAGCAGTGGAGACCCGGGACAGGCCTCCTACGAGCAGTACTTC. It yields the protein CASSGDPGQASYEQYF. The chain combines TRBV2 with TRBJ2-7; TRBD1 agrees at 8 bases. The V segment lost 4 bases and the J segment 0 bases; nucleotides outside the gene matches: 8. Germline V gene lookup returns CDR1 SNHLY and CDR2 FYNNEI. CDR3 size: 16 residues.

Many counts were recorded for this clonotype. The chain carries TRBV11-1 and TRBJ2-7; D might be TRBD2 (5 bases). The V gene's germline CDR1 is SGHAT and CDR2 FQDESV (reference sequence). There are 15 residues in the CDR3. V was clipped by 0 bases and J by 9 bases, with 18 bases between them. This CDR3 is CASSLASGLQGGQYF. The CDR3 DNA follows: TGTGCCAGCAGCTTAGCGTCCGGGTTACAAGGAGGGCAGTACTTC.

Notes on this clonotype: A clone one base away is much larger, so this may be a read error. This chain links TRBV7-3 with TRBJ2-7; 9 bases fit TRBD1. This CDR3 has 16 residues. Germline CDR1 SGHTA, CDR2 FQGTGA. V lost 4 bases and J lost 0; bases outside the gene matches: 7. CDR3 sequence reads: CASSYRGQGISYEQYV. The CDR3 nucleotides are TGTGCCAGCAGCTACCGAGGACAGGGGATCTCCTACGAGCAGTACGTC.

The rearrangement joins TRBV13 to TRBJ1-3; 10 nucleotides match TRBD1. Germline V gene sequence: CDR1 PRHDT, CDR2 FYEKMQ (reference sequence). This CDR3 has 17 amino acids. Trimming at V came to 4 bases and at J to 1 base, leaving 7 bases not matched to a gene. DNA of the CDR3: TGTGCCAGCAGCTCCCAGACAGGGGGCGCATCTGGAAACACCATATATTTT. It is translated as CASSSQTGGASGNTIYF.

This clonotype was detected a few times. The DNA for the CDR3 is TGTGCCAGTAGTACGACAGCTAATAGCAATCAGCCCCAGCATTTT. The encoded protein is CASSTTANSNQPQHF. The J gene is TRBJ1-5, the V gene TRBV19; perhaps TRBD1 as D (5 bases). CDR3 length: 15 amino acids. V lost 4 bases and J lost 0, with 10 bases in between. CDR1 is LNHDA, CDR2 SQIVND, per germline (reference sequence).

This clonotype was detected many times. This chain links TRBV11-2 with TRBJ2-1; TRBD2 matches at 8 bases. V trimming: 8 bases; J trimming: 0 bases; junction bases outside the gene matches: 9. CDR1 and CDR2 from the germline V gene are SGHAT and FQNNGV. The CDR3 sequence is 16 residues long. The CDR3 DNA follows: TGTGCCAGCCAACGGGGCGCGGGAGGCTCCTACAATGAGCAGTTCTTC. The encoded protein is CASQRGAGGSYNEQFF.

This clonotype appeared many times. This chain uses TRBV27 with TRBJ2-3, with unresolved D. Germline-derived CDR1 and CDR2 are MNHEY and SMNVEV (reference sequence). CDR3 length: 17 residues. Trimming shortened V by 7 bases and J by 4 bases, and 24 bases separated the two germline ends. The CDR3 reads CASTAGLSLSSADTQYF. The CDR3 DNA sequence: TGTGCCAGCACCGCCGGGTTGAGCCTATCATCCGCAGATACGCAGTATTTT.

The genes are TRBV7-9 and TRBJ2-5; 10 nucleotides align to TRBD2. The trim removed 2 bases at V and 1 base at J, leaving 4 bases unmatched. The CDR3 length is 16 residues. Per germline, CDR1 SEHNR and CDR2 FQNEAQ (reference sequence). CDR3 protein: CASSLRLAGPQETQYF. CDR3 bases: TGTGCCAGCAGCTTAAGACTAGCGGGTCCCCAAGAGACCCAGTACTTC.

This clonotype came up a few times. The rearrangement uses TRBV4-3 and TRBJ2-7, with TRBD1 identical over 8 bases. The CDR3 loop spans 18 amino acids. Unmatched junction bases numbered 16, after V lost 0 bases and J lost 6 bases. Per germline, CDR1 LGHNA and CDR2 YSLEER. CDR3 sequence: CASSQDPGGRRGLFEQYF. Here the CDR3 DNA reads TGCGCCAGCAGCCAAGACCCGGGCGGGCGCAGGGGGCTCTTCGAGCAGTACTTC.

This clonotype was counted only a few times. V usage is TRBV5-1 and J usage is TRBJ2-2, with 7 nucleotides matching TRBD2. The CDR3 spans 15 residues. Germline values: CDR1 SGHRS, CDR2 YFSETQ. The J segment lost 0 bases and the V segment lost 6 bases, leaving 5 bases of the junction unmatched. The CDR3 here is CASNYGTTNTGELFF. CDR3 DNA: TGCGCCAGCAATTACGGGACTACGAACACCGGGGAGCTGTTTTTT.

This clonotype was picked up a small number of times. V usage is TRBV11-1 and J usage is TRBJ2-3; 13 nucleotides agree with TRBD2. The trim removed 5 bases at V and 0 bases at J, leaving 11 bases unmatched. The germline V gene encodes CDR1 SGHAT and CDR2 FQDESV (reference sequence). The CDR3 contains 19 residues. As DNA, the CDR3 is TGTGCCAGCAGCGATAAAACGGGGACTAGCGGGACTAGCACAGATACGCAGTATTTT. This encodes CASSDKTGTSGTSTDTQYF.

This clonotype showed up many times. This rearrangement joins TRBV7-6 to TRBJ2-7; 7 nucleotides line up with TRBD2. After removal of 1 base from V and 5 bases from J, the junction contained 8 bases not matched to a gene. Germline V gene lookup returns CDR1 SGHVS and CDR2 FNYEAQ. The CDR3 covers 15 residues. The CDR3 DNA follows: TGTGCCAGCAGCTTAGTGGTGGGAGGGCCCAACGAGCAGTACTTC. Encoded protein: CASSLVVGGPNEQYF.

V is TRBV28 and J is TRBJ2-3; D is unresolved. The germline V gene encodes CDR1 MDHEN and CDR2 SYDVKM. Trimming removed 6 bases at V and 11 bases at J, with 18 bases between. CDR3 length: 13 residues. CDR3 protein: CASRPLGAGVQYF. CDR3 DNA: TGTGCCAGCAGGCCTTTGGGCGCTGGGGTGCAGTATTTT.

This clonotype was observed at least ten times. The V gene is TRBV28, the J gene TRBJ2-1; D not certain. Trimming stripped 1 base from V and 6 bases from J, with 13 bases between. This CDR3 spans 15 amino acids. The V gene's germline CDR1 is MDHEN and CDR2 SYDVKM. The CDR3 is CASSLFFQAFNEQFF. CDR3 nucleotides: TGTGCCAGCAGTTTATTTTTCCAAGCTTTCAATGAGCAGTTCTTC. The complete variable domain, with remaining parts taken from reference TRBV28 and TRBJ2-1, reads DVKVTQSSRYLVKRTGEKVFLECVQDMDHENMFWYRQDPGLGLRLIYFSYDVKMKEKGDIPEGYSVSREKKERFSLILESASTNQTSMYLCASSLFFQAFNEQFFGPGTRLTVL.

This clonotype was found a few times. A junction end diverges from the germline sequence, so it may reflect a read error. This chain connects TRBV5-1 to TRBJ1-6; 7 bases align to TRBD1. This CDR3 contains 16 residues. Germline loops: CDR1 SGHRS, CDR2 YFSETQ. The CDR3 here is CASRYHQGEDSYEQYF. In nucleotides, the CDR3 is TGCGCCAGCAGATACCATCAGGGGGAGGATTCCTACGAGCAGTACTTT.

V usage is TRBV6-1 and J usage is TRBJ2-7; 7 bases are shared with TRBD2. The V segment lost 6 bases and the J segment 1 base; nucleotides outside the gene matches: 6. The CDR3 contains 14 residues. The germline V gene encodes CDR1 MNHNS and CDR2 SASEGT. CDR3 sequence: CASRPLAKSYEQYF. CDR3 DNA sequence: TGTGCCAGCAGGCCACTAGCGAAATCCTACGAGCAGTACTTC.

This clonotype was detected a few times. The CDR3 sequence: CASSLETITDTQYF. The DNA for the CDR3 is TGTGCCAGCAGCTTAGAAACTATCACAGATACGCAGTATTTT. This chain joins TRBV7-8 and TRBJ2-3; no firm D call. Germline assignment: CDR1 SGHVS and CDR2 FQNEAQ. This CDR3 has 14 amino acids. Trimming pared 1 base from V and 2 bases from J, leaving 7 bases between.

The chain carries TRBV20-1 and TRBJ1-5; maybe TRBD1 (5 bases). Germline V CDR1 and CDR2: DFQATT, SNEGSKA (reference sequence). This CDR3 is built from 19 residues. Trimming pared 0 bases from V and 2 bases from J, leaving 23 bases between. The CDR3 coding sequence is TGCAGTGCTAGAGATGTGTCGGTTGTGGGGCTTCGGGGCAATCAGCCCCAGCATTTT. Residues: CSARDVSVVGLRGNQPQHF.